This T cell receptor beta chain is drawn from a study of CD8 T cells in ankylosing spondylitis. The CDR3 covers 12 residues. The ends were cut back, 6 bases at V and 5 bases at J, with 10 bases in the middle. Each CDR3 protein is one row after TCRdb ran MiXCR on the 5' RACE reads. The sample has 250,000 to 350,000 distinct CDR3 sequences, less than 25% seen once. The sequencing sample was made of blood, either unsorted or a sorted T cell fraction (not recorded which). The source of this sequence is a female donor with ankylosing spondylitis or in good health (not recorded which). The V gene is TRBV12-3 or TRBV12-4, the J gene TRBJ2-5, with D hard to call. Here the CDR3 reads CASRALAETQYF. The CDR3 nucleotides are TGTGCCAGCAGAGCCCTCGCCGAGACCCAGTACTTC.